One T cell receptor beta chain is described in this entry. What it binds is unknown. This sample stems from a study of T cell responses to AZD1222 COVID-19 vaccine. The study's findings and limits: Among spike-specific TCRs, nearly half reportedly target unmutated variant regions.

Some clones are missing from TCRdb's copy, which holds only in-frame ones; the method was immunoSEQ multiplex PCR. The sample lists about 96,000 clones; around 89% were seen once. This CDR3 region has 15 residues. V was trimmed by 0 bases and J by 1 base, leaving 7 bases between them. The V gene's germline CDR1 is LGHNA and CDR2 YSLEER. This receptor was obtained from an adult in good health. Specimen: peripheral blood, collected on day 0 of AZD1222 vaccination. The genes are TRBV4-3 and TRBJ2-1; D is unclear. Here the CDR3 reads CASSQDSLSYNEQFF. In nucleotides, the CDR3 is TGCGCCAGCAGCCAAGATTCTTTATCCTACAATGAGCAGTTCTTC.